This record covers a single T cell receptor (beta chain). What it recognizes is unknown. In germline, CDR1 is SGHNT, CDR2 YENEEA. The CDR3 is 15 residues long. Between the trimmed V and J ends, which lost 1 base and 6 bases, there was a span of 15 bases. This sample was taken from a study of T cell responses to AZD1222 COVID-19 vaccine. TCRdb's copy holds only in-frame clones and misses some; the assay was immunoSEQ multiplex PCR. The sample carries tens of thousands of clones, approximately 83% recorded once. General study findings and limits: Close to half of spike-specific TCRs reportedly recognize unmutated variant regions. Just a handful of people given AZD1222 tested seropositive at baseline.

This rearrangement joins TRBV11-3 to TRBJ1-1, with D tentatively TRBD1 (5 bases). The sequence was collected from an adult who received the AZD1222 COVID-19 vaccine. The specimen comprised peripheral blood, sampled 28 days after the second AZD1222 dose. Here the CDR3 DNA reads TGTGCCAGCAGCTTAGGGAACATTGGGGGAGCTGAAGCTTTCTTT. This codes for CASSLGNIGGAEAFF.